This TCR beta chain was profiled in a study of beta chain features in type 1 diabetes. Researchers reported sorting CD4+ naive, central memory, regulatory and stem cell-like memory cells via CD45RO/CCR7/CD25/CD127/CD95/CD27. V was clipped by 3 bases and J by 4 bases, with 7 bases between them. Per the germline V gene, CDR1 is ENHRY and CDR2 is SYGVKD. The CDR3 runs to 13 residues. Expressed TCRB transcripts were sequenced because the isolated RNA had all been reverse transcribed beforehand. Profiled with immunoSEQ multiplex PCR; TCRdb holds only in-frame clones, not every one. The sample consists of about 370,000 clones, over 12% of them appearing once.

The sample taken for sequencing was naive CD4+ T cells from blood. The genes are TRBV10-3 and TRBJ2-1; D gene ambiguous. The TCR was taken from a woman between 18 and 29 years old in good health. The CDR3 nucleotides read TGTGCCATCAGTGATAAGGAGTACAATGAGCAGTTCTTC. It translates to CAISDKEYNEQFF.